The 7 T cell receptor beta chains below all came from one sample that was sequenced in a study of cytomegalovirus exposure and HLA in healthy donors. Researchers ran the PCR with 60 Vbeta and 13 Jbeta primers. Produced via immunoSEQ multiplex PCR; TCRdb's table is partial and in-frame only. Here the sample spans 150,000 or so clones, approximately 80% being singletons. The specimen was PBMCs. These receptors came from a middle-aged woman in good health and CMV-seronegative.

The chain recombines TRBV29-1 with TRBJ2-7; the match to TRBD2 covers 9 bases. CDR1 and CDR2 (germline): SQVTM, ANQGSEA. The CDR3 consists of 14 residues. With 0 bases clipped from V and 2 bases from J, the junction kept 2 bases outside the gene matches. The CDR3 bases are TGCAGCGTTGAAGAGGTAGCGGGGGCCTACGAGCAGTACTTC. Translated, it gives CSVEEVAGAYEQYF.

J is TRBJ2-5 and V is TRBV28, with D perhaps TRBD2 (6 bases). V shed 5 bases and J shed 4 bases, with 23 bases lying between them. CDR3 length: 17 amino acids. Germline V gives CDR1 MDHEN, CDR2 SYDVKM. The CDR3 nucleotides are TGTGCCAGCAGTCCCCGGAGGGTGGTGGGTATCGGAGAGACCCAGTACTTC. Amino acids: CASSPRRVVGIGETQYF. Variable domain in full (rest from reference TRBV28 and TRBJ2-5): DVKVTQSSRYLVKRTGEKVFLECVQDMDHENMFWYRQDPGLGLRLIYFSYDVKMKEKGDIPEGYSVSREKKERFSLILESASTNQTSMYLCASSPRRVVGIGETQYFGPGTRLLVL.

The rearrangement links TRBV28 to TRBJ2-2; possible D gene TRBD1, 7 bases. V lost 6 bases, J lost 6 bases, and 14 bases lay in between. The CDR3 is 14 residues long. The germline V gene encodes CDR1 MDHEN and CDR2 SYDVKM. The CDR3 sequence: CASSYAGGSGELFF. CDR3 sequence (DNA): TGTGCCAGCAGCTACGCAGGGGGGTCCGGGGAGCTGTTTTTT.

The rearrangement links TRBV15 to TRBJ2-5, with 7 positions matching TRBD2. This CDR3 region has 16 residues. J gave up 2 bases and V 1 base, and 7 bases lay outside the gene matches. Germline lookup yields CDR1 LNHNV and CDR2 YYDKDF (reference sequence). The CDR3 sequence: CATSRVPTSRQETQYF. CDR3 DNA sequence: TGTGCCACCAGCAGAGTCCCGACTAGCAGGCAAGAGACCCAGTACTTC.

This chain links TRBV5-1 with TRBJ2-7, with 7 bases lining up with TRBD1. V dropped 4 bases and J dropped 6; count of bases not matched to a gene: 13. The CDR3 sequence is 15 residues long. Germline lookup yields CDR1 SGHRS and CDR2 YFSETQ. The CDR3 sequence is CASSLQQGSISEQYF. CDR3 nucleotides: TGCGCCAGCAGCCTCCAACAGGGGTCAATTTCCGAGCAGTACTTC.

The CDR3, as DNA: TGCAGCGCTGGGACACTGTCGAGCACCGGGGAGCTGTTTTTT. This codes for CSAGTLSSTGELFF. The rearrangement uses TRBV29-1 and TRBJ2-2, with D perhaps matching TRBD1 (6 bases). CDR1 and CDR2 (germline): SQVTM, ANQGSEA. The CDR3 extends over 14 amino acids. Trimming stripped 7 bases from V and 4 bases from J, with 16 bases between.

This chain's CDR3 is CASSFSATQLSYEQYF. Written as DNA, the CDR3 is TGTGCCAGCAGCTTCTCTGCGACTCAACTCTCCTACGAGCAGTACTTC. The chain has TRBV7-2 and TRBJ2-7, with D unclear. The germline V and J ends were trimmed by 3 bases and 0 bases, with 15 bases remaining between them. From germline, CDR1 is SGHTA and CDR2 FQGNSA. The CDR3 consists of 16 residues.